A selection of T cell receptor beta chains follows, all from one sample in a study of regulatory T cells in long-lasting Graves disease. One entry per CDR3 protein, called by TCRdb with MiXCR from the multiplex PCR reads. In the table there are 400,000 to 550,000 distinct CDR3 sequences, around 17% of which are singletons. These data were also filed under a second study, of T cells in Graves' hyperthyroidism and ophthalmopathy.

Source: peripheral blood mononuclear cells (PBMCs), taken at new diagnosis, from a patient treated with antithyroid drugs. These receptors originate from a young woman with Graves disease. Both conserved end residues are part of each CDR3. The order of the fields is V gene, clone size, D gene, CDR3 length, J gene, CDR3 protein, CDR3 DNA. A D gene is named only where the DNA matches it firmly. Rows give clone size only sometimes, using once, few, many, or a class for an expanded clone.

v_call: TRBV7-6; clone_size: many; d_call: TRBD1; cdr3_length: 16; j_call: TRBJ2-5; cdr3_aa: CASSLGRTGPQETQYF; cdr3_nt: TGTGCCAGCAGCTTAGGCCGGACAGGGCCTCAAGAGACCCAGTACTTC
v_call: TRBV6-1; clone_size: many; d_call: .; cdr3_length: 14; j_call: TRBJ1-1; cdr3_aa: CASSDRTANTEAFF; cdr3_nt: TGTGCCAGCAGTGATAGAACCGCTAACACTGAAGCTTTCTTT
v_call: TRBV12-3/TRBV12-4; clone_size: many; d_call: .; cdr3_length: 14; j_call: TRBJ2-7; cdr3_aa: CASSFGGISYEQYF; cdr3_nt: TGTGCCAGCAGTTTTGGCGGGATCTCCTACGAGCAGTACTTC
v_call: TRBV3-1; clone_size: few; d_call: .; cdr3_length: 15; j_call: TRBJ1-3; cdr3_aa: CASSQGGFSGNTIYF; cdr3_nt: TGTGCCAGCAGCCAAGGCGGATTCTCTGGAAACACCATATATTTT
v_call: TRBV19; clone_size: few; d_call: .; cdr3_length: 16; j_call: TRBJ1-1; cdr3_aa: CASSIRSGSGNTEAFF; cdr3_nt: TGTGCCAGTAGTATTAGGAGCGGGTCGGGGAACACTGAAGCTTTCTTT
v_call: TRBV19; clone_size: few; d_call: TRBD2; cdr3_length: 17; j_call: TRBJ2-1; cdr3_aa: CASSIEPLAGVYNEQFF; cdr3_nt: TGTGCCAGTAGTATAGAACCGCTAGCGGGAGTCTACAATGAGCAGTTCTTC
v_call: TRBV2; clone_size: .; d_call: .; cdr3_length: 13; j_call: TRBJ1-2; cdr3_aa: CASSERGGTGYTF; cdr3_nt: TGTGCCAGCAGTGAAAGAGGAGGGACAGGCTACACCTTC
v_call: TRBV6-5; clone_size: many; d_call: TRBD1; cdr3_length: 14; j_call: TRBJ2-7; cdr3_aa: CASSWDRATYEQYF; cdr3_nt: TGTGCCAGCAGTTGGGACAGGGCCACCTACGAGCAGTACTTC
v_call: TRBV6-1; clone_size: .; d_call: TRBD2; cdr3_length: 16; j_call: TRBJ2-1; cdr3_aa: CASSDLASGSYNEQFF; cdr3_nt: TGTGCCAGCAGTGATTTGGCTAGCGGGTCCTACAATGAGCAGTTCTTC
v_call: TRBV5-1; clone_size: many; d_call: TRBD2; cdr3_length: 13; j_call: TRBJ2-7; cdr3_aa: CASSLAGGREQYF; cdr3_nt: TGCGCCAGCAGCTTGGCGGGAGGGCGGGAGCAGTACTTC
v_call: TRBV2; clone_size: many; d_call: .; cdr3_length: 13; j_call: TRBJ2-3; cdr3_aa: CASPSDYTDTQYF; cdr3_nt: TGTGCCAGCCCTAGCGACTACACAGATACGCAGTATTTT
v_call: TRBV2; clone_size: few; d_call: .; cdr3_length: 14; j_call: TRBJ1-5; cdr3_aa: CASSEAHSSQPQHF; cdr3_nt: TGTGCCAGCAGTGAAGCCCACAGTTCGCAGCCCCAGCATTTT
v_call: TRBV7-9; clone_size: many; d_call: .; cdr3_length: 13; j_call: TRBJ2-7; cdr3_aa: CASSRSGSYEQYF; cdr3_nt: TGTGCCAGCAGCAGAAGTGGGTCCTACGAGCAGTACTTC
v_call: TRBV20-1; clone_size: many; d_call: .; cdr3_length: 14; j_call: TRBJ2-7; cdr3_aa: CSALDFPEGREQYF; cdr3_nt: TGCAGTGCTCTCGACTTCCCCGAGGGACGCGAGCAGTACTTC